This T cell receptor (beta chain) stems from a study of neurological immune-mediated disorders. With 10-nucleotide random UMIs, 5'RACE was used to make the cDNA. Using its own MiXCR run on the 5' RACE reads, TCRdb lists one record per CDR3 protein. The sample lists tens of thousands of distinct CDR3 sequences; 3% to 4% were seen once. In this sample, this clonotype turned up many times. The sample comprised PBMCs. The source is a man between 40 and 49 years old with multiple sclerosis.

The DNA of the CDR3 is TGTGCCAGCACCTCTGACGCAGGGTTTCGGTATGGCTACACCTTC. This sequence encodes CASTSDAGFRYGYTF. V gene TRBV21-1 combines with J gene TRBJ1-2; TRBD1 reflects the table's D call only, with no check against the DNA. TRBV21-1 is termed a pseudogene. There are 15 residues in the CDR3.